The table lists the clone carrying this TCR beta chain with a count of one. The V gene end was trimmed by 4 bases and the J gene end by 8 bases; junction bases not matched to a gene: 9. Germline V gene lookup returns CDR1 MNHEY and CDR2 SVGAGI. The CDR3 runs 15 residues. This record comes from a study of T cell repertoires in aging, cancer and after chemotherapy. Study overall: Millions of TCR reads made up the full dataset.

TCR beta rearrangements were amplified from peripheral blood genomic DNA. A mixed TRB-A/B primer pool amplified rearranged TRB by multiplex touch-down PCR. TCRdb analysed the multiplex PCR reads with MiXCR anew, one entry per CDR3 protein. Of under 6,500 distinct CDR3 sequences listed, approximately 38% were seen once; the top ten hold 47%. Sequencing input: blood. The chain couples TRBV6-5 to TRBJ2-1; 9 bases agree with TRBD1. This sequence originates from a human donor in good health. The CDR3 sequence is CASSSPGTGFDEQFF. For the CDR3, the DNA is TGTGCCAGCAGTTCCCCCGGGACAGGGTTCGATGAGCAGTTCTTC.